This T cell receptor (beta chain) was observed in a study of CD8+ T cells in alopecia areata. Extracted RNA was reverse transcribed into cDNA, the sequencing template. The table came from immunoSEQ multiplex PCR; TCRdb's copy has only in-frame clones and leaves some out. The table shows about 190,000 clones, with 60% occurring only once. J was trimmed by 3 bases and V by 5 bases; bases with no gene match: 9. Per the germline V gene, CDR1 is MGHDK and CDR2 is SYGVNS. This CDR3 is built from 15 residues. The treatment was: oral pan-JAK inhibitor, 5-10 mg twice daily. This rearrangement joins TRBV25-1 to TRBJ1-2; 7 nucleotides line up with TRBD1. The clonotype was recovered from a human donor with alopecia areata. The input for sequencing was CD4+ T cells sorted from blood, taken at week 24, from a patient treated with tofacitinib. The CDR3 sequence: CASSSAGQSHYGYTF. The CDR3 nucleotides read TGTGCCAGCAGTTCAGCGGGACAGTCCCACTATGGCTACACCTTC.